This entry is about one T cell receptor (beta chain). Per the study methods: Reference gene primer amplification yielded estimated nucleated cell counts. Libraries were prepared by immunoSEQ multiplex PCR; TCRdb keeps only in-frame clonotypes and omits some of them. Clone size and V and J calls were adopted from that table, with D and trimming inferred from the DNA. The repertoire holds approximately 71,000 clones, approximately 88% seen once, with approximately 4.8% in the top ten. This CDR3 is built from 13 residues. Trimming removed 7 bases at V and 4 bases at J, with 13 bases between. CDR1 and CDR2 (germline): MNHEY, SVGAGI. These data come from a study of blood T cell repertoires in COVID-19. Study summary: Samples representing acute and convalescent COVID-19 were sourced from the United States, Italy and Spain. Sample material is recorded as cDNA or gDNA derived from T cells, B-cell-depleted T cells, or PBMCs.

This receptor was identified in a human donor in a cohort sampled during active COVID-19. Sequences were obtained from peripheral blood. The chain links TRBV6-5 to TRBJ1-1, with a possible D match to TRBD1 (5 bases). CDR3 DNA sequence: TGTGCCAGCACCTCCGTGCAGGGCACTGAAGCTTTCTTT. It translates to CASTSVQGTEAFF.